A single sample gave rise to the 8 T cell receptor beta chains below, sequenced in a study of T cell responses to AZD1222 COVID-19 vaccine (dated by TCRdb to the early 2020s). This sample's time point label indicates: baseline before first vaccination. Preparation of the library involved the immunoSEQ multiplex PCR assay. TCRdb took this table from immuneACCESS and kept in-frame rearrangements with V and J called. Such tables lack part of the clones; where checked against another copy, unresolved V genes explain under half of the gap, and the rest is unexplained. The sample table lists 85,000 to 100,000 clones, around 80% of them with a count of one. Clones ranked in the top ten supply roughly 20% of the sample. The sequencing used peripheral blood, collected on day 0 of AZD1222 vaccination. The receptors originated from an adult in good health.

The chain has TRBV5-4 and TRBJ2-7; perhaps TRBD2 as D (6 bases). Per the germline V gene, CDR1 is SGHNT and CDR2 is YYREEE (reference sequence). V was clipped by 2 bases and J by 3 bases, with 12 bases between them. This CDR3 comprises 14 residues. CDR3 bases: TGTGCCAGCAGCTTTCGGGGGAGCGGCTACGAGCAGTACTTC. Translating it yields CASSFRGSGYEQYF.

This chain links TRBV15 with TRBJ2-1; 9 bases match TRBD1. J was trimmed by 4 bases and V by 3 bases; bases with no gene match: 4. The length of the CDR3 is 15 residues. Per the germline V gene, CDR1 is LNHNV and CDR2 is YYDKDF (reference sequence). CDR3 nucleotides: TGTGCCACCAGCAGGCGGGACAGGGATTACAATGAGCAGTTCTTC. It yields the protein CATSRRDRDYNEQFF.

The CDR3 bases are TGTGCCAGTAGTGCGGAGCAGTTCTTC. Translated, it gives CASSAEQFF. The chain uses TRBV19 and TRBJ2-1, with unresolved D. This CDR3 has 9 amino acids. Germline V CDR1 and CDR2: LNHDA, SQIVND (reference sequence). The V and J ends lost 5 bases and 10 bases respectively, with 3 bases between them.

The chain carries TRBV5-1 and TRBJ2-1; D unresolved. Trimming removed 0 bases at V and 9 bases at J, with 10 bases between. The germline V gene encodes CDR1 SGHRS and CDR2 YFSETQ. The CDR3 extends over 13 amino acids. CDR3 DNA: TGCGCCAGCAGCTTGGAGGGATCCGGTGAGCAGTTCTTC. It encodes CASSLEGSGEQFF.

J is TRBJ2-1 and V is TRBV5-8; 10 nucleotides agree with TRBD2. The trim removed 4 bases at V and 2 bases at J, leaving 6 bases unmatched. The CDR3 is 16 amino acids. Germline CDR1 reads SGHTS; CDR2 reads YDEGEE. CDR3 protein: CASSSSTSGTYNEQFF. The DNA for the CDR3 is TGTGCCAGCAGCAGTAGTACTAGCGGGACCTACAATGAGCAGTTCTTC.

The CDR3 DNA reads as TGTGCCAGCAGTTTAGAAGCCAATCAGCCCCAGCATTTT. Translation gives CASSLEANQPQHF. The rearrangement joins TRBV12-3 or TRBV12-4 to TRBJ1-5; D call uncertain. Trimming cost V 1 base and J 3 bases, with 4 bases left between them. The CDR3 is 13 residues long.

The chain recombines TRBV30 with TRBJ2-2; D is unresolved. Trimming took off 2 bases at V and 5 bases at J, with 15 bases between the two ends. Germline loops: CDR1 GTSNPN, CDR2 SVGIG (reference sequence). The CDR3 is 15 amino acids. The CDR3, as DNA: TGTGCCTGGAGTTTTGCAGGACCGACGACCGGGGAGCTGTTTTTT. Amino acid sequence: CAWSFAGPTTGELFF.

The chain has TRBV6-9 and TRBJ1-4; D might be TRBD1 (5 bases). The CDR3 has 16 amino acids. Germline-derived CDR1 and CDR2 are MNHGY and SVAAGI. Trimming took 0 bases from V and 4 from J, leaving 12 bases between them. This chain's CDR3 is CASSYSQGGHNEKLFF. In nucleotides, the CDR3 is TGTGCCAGCAGTTATTCCCAGGGAGGCCATAATGAAAAACTGTTTTTT.